What follows are 12 T cell receptor beta chains derived from one specimen sequenced in a study of technical replicates of blood from a handful of donors. Some clones are missing from TCRdb's copy, which holds only in-frame ones; the method was immunoSEQ multiplex PCR. The sample lists about 82,000 clones; roughly 93% were seen once. The sequenced sample consisted of T cells isolated from PBMCs. These receptors were collected from a human donor in good health.

This clone was detected a few times. This chain connects TRBV27 to TRBJ2-7; tentative D call: TRBD2 (5 bases). The V gene's germline CDR1 is MNHEY and CDR2 SMNVEV (reference sequence). Trimming took off 6 bases at V and 4 bases at J, with 16 bases between the two ends. The CDR3 contains 14 residues. Here the CDR3 reads CASSHRATGYEQYF. As DNA, the CDR3 is TGTGCCAGCAGCCATAGGGCGACGGGGTACGAGCAGTACTTC.

The chain couples TRBV15 to TRBJ2-7; TRBD1 matches at 9 bases. CDR1 is LNHNV, CDR2 YYDKDF, per germline (reference sequence). The V segment lost 8 bases and the J segment 4 bases; nucleotides outside the gene matches: 6. The CDR3 is 13 residues long. The CDR3 region has the DNA TGTGCCACCCGGGACAGGGTCTCTTACGAGCAGTACTTC. Translating it yields CATRDRVSYEQYF.

This rearrangement joins TRBV10-1 to TRBJ2-7; no definite D call. Germline CDR1 reads WNHNN; CDR2 reads SYGVQD (reference sequence). V was pared by 3 bases and J by 6 bases, with 6 bases between. The CDR3 covers 11 residues. For the CDR3, the DNA is TGCGCCAGCAGTGATTCGGGCGAGCAGTACTTC. Protein: CASSDSGEQYF.

The chain has TRBV6-6 and TRBJ2-7, with D perhaps TRBD2 (5 bases). This CDR3 is 14 amino acids long. V dropped 5 bases and J dropped 4 bases, with 15 bases sitting between them. Looked up from germline, CDR1 is MNHNY and CDR2 is SVGAGI (reference sequence). The CDR3 is CASSISQRDYEQYF. The CDR3 nucleotides read TGTGCCAGCAGTATCTCCCAGAGGGATTACGAGCAGTACTTC.

This clone came up a few times. The chain uses TRBV7-9 and TRBJ1-3; unclear D gene. Germline CDR1 is SEHNR and CDR2 is FQNEAQ (reference sequence). The length of the CDR3 is 16 residues. Trimming removed 1 base at V and 0 bases at J, with 10 bases between. CDR3 sequence: CASSLGFGSSGNTIYF. The DNA for the CDR3 is TGTGCCAGCAGCTTAGGTTTCGGGAGCTCTGGAAACACCATATATTTT.

The chain joins TRBV6-1 to TRBJ2-5; D is unclear. The germline CDR1 and CDR2 sequences are MNHNS and SASEGT. Trimming pared 3 bases from V and 3 bases from J, leaving 14 bases between. The CDR3 has 15 residues. The CDR3 DNA is TGTGCCAGCAGTGATAACAGTGGGCGTAAAGAGACCCAGTACTTC. This sequence encodes CASSDNSGRKETQYF.

The chain joins TRBV6-1 to TRBJ2-7, with TRBD2 matching over 9 bases. This CDR3 region has 14 residues. The J segment lost 3 bases and the V segment lost 3 bases, leaving 3 bases of the junction unmatched. Germline CDR1 MNHNS, CDR2 SASEGT. The CDR3 sequence is CASSETSGLYEQYF. Here the CDR3 DNA reads TGTGCCAGCAGTGAGACTAGCGGCCTCTACGAGCAGTACTTC.

The rearrangement links TRBV28 to TRBJ2-5; 9 bases fit TRBD1. Trimming at V came to 2 bases and at J to 5 bases, leaving 6 bases not matched to a gene. Germline values: CDR1 MDHEN, CDR2 SYDVKM. This CDR3 has 15 amino acids. The DNA of the CDR3 is TGTGCCAGCAGTTTACCCGGACAGGGGATGGAGACCCAGTACTTC. Translating it yields CASSLPGQGMETQYF.

The J gene is TRBJ2-4, the V gene TRBV27; TRBD1 is a possible D gene (6 bases). This CDR3 is 16 amino acids long. V gave up 4 bases and J gave up 3 bases, with 16 bases separating them. CDR1 and CDR2 (germline): MNHEY, SMNVEV (reference sequence). The CDR3 region has the DNA TGTGCCAGCAGTTCCTCTTGGGACACCTACAAAAACATTCAGTACTTC. Residues: CASSSSWDTYKNIQYF.

The V gene is TRBV28, the J gene TRBJ2-3; a possible D gene is TRBD2 (6 bases). The V end was cut by 6 bases, the J end by 0 bases, with 22 bases between. Looked up from germline, CDR1 is MDHEN and CDR2 is SYDVKM. The CDR3 has 18 residues. CDR3 coding DNA: TGTGCCAGCAGGTATTCAGGGAGGCACCGCCCGAGCACAGATACGCAGTATTTT. It encodes CASRYSGRHRPSTDTQYF.

The genes are TRBV10-3 and TRBJ1-1, with D possibly being TRBD1 (5 bases). Germline V CDR1 and CDR2: ENHRY, SYGVKD. Trimming took 3 bases from V and 1 from J, leaving 6 bases between them. The CDR3 length is 13 residues. The CDR3 DNA reads TGTGCCATCAGTGAAGGGGCGAACACTGAAGCTTTCTTT. It specifies CAISEGANTEAFF.

This clone was seen only once. This chain links TRBV2 with TRBJ2-4, with 7 bases identical to TRBD1. CDR1 SNHLY and CDR2 FYNNEI come from the germline V gene. The CDR3 is made up of 19 amino acids. J gave up 3 bases and V 5 bases, and 19 bases lay outside the gene matches. The CDR3 reads CASSTYQILTGFGKNIQYF. The CDR3 nucleotides read TGTGCCAGCAGTACATACCAAATCTTGACAGGGTTTGGCAAAAACATTCAGTACTTC.